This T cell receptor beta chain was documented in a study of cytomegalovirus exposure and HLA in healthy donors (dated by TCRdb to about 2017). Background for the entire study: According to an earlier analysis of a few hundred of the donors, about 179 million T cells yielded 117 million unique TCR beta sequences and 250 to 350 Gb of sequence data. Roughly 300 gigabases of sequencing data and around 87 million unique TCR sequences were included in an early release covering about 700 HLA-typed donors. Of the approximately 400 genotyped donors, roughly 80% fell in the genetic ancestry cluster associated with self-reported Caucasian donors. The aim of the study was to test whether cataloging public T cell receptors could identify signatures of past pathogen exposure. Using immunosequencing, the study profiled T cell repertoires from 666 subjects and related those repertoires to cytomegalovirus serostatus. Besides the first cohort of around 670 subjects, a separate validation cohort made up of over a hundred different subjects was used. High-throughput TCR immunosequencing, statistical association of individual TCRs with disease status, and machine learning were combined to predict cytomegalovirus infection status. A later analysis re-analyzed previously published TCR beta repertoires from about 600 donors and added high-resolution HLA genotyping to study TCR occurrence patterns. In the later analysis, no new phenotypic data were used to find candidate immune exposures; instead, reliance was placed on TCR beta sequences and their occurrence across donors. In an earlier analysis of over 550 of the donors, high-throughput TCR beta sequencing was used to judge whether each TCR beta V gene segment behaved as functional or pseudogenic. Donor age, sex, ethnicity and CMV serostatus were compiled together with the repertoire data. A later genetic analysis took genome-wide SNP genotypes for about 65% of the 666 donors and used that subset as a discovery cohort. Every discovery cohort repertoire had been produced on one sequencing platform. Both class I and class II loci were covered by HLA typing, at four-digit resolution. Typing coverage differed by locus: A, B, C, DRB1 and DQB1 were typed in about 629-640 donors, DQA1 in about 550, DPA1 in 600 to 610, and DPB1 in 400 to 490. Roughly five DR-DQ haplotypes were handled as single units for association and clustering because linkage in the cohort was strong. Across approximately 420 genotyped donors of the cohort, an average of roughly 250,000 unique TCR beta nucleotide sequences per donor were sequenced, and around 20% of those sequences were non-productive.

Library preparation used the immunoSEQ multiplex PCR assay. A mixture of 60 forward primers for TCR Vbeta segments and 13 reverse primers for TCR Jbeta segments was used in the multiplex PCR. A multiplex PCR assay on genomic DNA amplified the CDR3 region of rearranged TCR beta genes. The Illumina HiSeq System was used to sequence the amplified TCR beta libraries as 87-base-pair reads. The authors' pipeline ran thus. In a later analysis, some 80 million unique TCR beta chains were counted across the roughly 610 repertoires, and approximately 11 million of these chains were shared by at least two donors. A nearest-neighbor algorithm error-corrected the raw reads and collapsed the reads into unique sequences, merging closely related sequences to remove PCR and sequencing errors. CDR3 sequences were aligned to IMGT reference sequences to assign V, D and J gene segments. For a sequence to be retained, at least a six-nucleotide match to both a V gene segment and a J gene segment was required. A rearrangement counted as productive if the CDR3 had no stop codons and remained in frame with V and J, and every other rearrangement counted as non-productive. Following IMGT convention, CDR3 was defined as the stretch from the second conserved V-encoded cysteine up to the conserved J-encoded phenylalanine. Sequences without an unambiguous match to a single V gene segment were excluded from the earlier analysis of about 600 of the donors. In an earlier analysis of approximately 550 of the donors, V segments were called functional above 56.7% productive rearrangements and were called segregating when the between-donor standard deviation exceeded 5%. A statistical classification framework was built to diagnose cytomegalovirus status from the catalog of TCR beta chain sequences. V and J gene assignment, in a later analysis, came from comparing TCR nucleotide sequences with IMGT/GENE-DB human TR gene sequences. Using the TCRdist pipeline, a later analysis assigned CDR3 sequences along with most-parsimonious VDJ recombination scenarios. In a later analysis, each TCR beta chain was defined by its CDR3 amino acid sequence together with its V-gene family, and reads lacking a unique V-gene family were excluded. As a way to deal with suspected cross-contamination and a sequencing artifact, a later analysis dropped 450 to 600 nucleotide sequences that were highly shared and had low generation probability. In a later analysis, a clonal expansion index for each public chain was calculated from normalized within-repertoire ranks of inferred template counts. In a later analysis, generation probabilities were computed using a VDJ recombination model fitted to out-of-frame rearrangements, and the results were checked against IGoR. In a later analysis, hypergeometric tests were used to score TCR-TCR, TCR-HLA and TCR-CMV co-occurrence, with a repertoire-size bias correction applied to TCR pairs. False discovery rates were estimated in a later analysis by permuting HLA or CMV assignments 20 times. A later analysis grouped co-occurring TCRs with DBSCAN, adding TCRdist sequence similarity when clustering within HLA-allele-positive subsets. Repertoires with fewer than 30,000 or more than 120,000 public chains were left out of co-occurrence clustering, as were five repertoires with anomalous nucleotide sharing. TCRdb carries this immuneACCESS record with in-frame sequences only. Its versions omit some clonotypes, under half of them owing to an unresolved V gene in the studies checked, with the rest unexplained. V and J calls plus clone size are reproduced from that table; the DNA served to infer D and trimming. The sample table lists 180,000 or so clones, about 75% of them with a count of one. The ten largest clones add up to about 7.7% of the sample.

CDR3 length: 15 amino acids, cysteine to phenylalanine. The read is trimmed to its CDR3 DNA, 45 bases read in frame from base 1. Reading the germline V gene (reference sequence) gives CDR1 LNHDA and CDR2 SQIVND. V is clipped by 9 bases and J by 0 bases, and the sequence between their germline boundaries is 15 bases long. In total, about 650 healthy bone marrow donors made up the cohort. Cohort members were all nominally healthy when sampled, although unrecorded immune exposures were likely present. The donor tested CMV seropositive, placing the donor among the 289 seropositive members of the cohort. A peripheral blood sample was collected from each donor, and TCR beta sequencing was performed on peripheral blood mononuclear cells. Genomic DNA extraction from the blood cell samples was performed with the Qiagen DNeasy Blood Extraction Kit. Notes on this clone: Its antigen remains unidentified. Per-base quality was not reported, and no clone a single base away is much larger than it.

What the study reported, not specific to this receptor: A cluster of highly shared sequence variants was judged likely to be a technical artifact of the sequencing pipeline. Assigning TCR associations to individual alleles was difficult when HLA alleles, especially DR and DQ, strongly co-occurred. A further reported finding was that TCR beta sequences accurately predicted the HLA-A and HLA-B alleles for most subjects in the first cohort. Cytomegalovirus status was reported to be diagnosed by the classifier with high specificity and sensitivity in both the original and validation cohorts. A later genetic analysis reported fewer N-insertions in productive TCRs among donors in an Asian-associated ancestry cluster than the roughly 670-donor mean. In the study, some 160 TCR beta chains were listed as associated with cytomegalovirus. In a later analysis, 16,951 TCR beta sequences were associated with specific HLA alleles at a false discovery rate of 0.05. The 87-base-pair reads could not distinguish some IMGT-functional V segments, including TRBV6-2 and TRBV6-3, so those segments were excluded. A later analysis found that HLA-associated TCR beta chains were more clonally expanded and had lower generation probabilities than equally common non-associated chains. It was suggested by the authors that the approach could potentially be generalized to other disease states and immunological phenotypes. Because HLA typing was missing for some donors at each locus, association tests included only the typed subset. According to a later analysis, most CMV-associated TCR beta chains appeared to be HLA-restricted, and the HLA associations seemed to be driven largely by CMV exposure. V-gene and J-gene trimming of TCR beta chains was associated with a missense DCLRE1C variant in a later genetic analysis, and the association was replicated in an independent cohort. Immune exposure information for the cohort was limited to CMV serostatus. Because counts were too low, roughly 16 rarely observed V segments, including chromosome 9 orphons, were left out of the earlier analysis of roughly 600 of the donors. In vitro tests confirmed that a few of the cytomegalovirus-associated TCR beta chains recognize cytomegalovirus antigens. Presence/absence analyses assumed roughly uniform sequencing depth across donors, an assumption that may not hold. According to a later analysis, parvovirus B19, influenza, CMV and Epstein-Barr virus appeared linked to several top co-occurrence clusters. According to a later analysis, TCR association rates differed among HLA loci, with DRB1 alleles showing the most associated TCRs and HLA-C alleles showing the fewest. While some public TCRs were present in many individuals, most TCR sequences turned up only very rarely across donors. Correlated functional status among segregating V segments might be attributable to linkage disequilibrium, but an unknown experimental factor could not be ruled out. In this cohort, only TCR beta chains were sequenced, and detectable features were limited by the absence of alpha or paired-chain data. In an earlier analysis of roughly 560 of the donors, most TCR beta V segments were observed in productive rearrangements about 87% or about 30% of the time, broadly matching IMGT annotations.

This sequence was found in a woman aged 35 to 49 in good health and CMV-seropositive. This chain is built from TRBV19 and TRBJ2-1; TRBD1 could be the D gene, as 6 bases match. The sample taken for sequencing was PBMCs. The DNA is TGTGCCAGCCGCCCCTTGGACAGCTCCTACAATGAGCAGTTCTTC. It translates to CASRPLDSSYNEQFF.